These 31 T cell receptor beta chains came from one sample sequenced in a study of blood T cell repertoires in COVID-19. The data were produced by immunoSEQ multiplex PCR, yet TCRdb's version contains in-frame clones alone and is incomplete. Here the sample spans 250,000 or so clones, 84% being singletons. The specimen sequenced was peripheral blood. The receptor source for this set is a man aged 45-60 years with acute or convalescent COVID-19.

The V call is TRBV15, the J call TRBJ1-6; D is uncertain. This CDR3 has 16 residues. The germline V gene has CDR1 LNHNV and CDR2 YYDKDF (reference sequence). Trimming cost V 1 base and J 7 bases, with 14 bases left between them. The CDR3 coding sequence is TGTGCCACCAGCAGAGCCCTAGGAGGAGCAAATTCACCCCTCCACTTT. Protein sequence: CATSRALGGANSPLHF.

The V gene is TRBV19, the J gene TRBJ1-4; D might be TRBD1 (6 bases). V was trimmed by 4 bases and J by 7 bases, leaving 22 bases between them. The CDR3 runs to 17 residues. Germline CDR1 is LNHDA and CDR2 is SQIVND (reference sequence). CDR3 DNA sequence: TGTGCCAGTAGTAAGTCCAGGGGAGAGGGTGTTGGTGAAAAACTGTTTTTT. Protein: CASSKSRGEGVGEKLFF.

The chain uses TRBV6-2 or TRBV6-3 and TRBJ2-7; 8 bases match TRBD1. This CDR3 has 15 amino acids. The V segment lost 4 bases and the J segment 1 base; nucleotides outside the gene matches: 6. Looked up from germline, CDR1 is MNHEY and CDR2 is SVGEGT. CDR3: CASSSEGTGSYEQYF. The CDR3 nucleotides are TGTGCCAGCAGTTCCGAGGGGACAGGTTCCTACGAGCAGTACTTC.

The CDR3 region is CATSDSTGTGTSNEQFF. The CDR3 bases are TGTGCCACCAGTGATTCTACCGGGACAGGGACGTCCAATGAGCAGTTCTTC. The chain uses TRBV24-1 and TRBJ2-1; 9 bases fit TRBD1. The germline gives CDR1 KGHDR, CDR2 SFDVKD. V gave up 2 bases and J gave up 6 bases; unmatched junction bases: 10. The CDR3 has 17 amino acids.

This chain connects TRBV11-3 to TRBJ1-6, with D possibly TRBD1 on 5 matching bases. Trimming removed 5 bases from V and 7 bases from J, with 9 bases in between. Looked up from germline, CDR1 is SGHNT and CDR2 is YENEEA. The CDR3 length is 13 residues. CDR3 residues: CASSTRQNSPLHF. For the CDR3, the DNA is TGTGCCAGCAGCACACGACAGAATTCACCCCTCCACTTT.

V gene TRBV5-5 combines with J gene TRBJ2-1; 8 bases are a match to TRBD2. The ends lost 2 bases at V and 3 bases at J; junction bases unmatched: 4. Per germline, CDR1 SGHKS and CDR2 YYEKEE (reference sequence). This CDR3 has 15 residues. As DNA, the CDR3 is TGTGCCAGCAGCTTACTAGCGGCAATCTACAATGAGCAGTTCTTC. Its protein is CASSLLAAIYNEQFF.

The chain couples TRBV10-2 to TRBJ1-1; weak D call: TRBD1 (5 bases). Deletions cut 6 bases from V and 1 base from J, with 12 bases between. Looked up from germline, CDR1 is WSHSY and CDR2 is SAAADI. This CDR3 region has 14 residues. The CDR3 DNA reads as TGCGCCAGCAGGAGGGGAGGAGCGAACACTGAAGCTTTCTTT. Protein product: CASRRGGANTEAFF.

This clone is a singleton in its sample. J is TRBJ1-5 and V is TRBV6-2 or TRBV6-3, with D possibly being TRBD1 (5 bases). CDR1 is MNHEY and CDR2 is SVGEGT in the germline V gene. CDR3 size: 14 residues. V was clipped by 1 base and J by 4 bases, with 8 bases between them. The DNA of the CDR3 is TGTGCCAGCAGTTACTGGGGCAGTAATCAGCCCCAGCATTTT. Translation: CASSYWGSNQPQHF.

In this sample, this clone turned up a few times. The J gene is TRBJ2-3, the V gene TRBV5-1; TRBD1 agrees at 8 bases. The germline CDR1 and CDR2 sequences are SGHRS and YFSETQ. With V trimmed by 1 base and J by 2 bases, 6 bases remained unmatched. The CDR3 covers 16 residues. The CDR3 loop reads CASSLFNRGNTDTQYF. CDR3 coding DNA: TGCGCCAGCAGCTTGTTTAACAGGGGGAACACAGATACGCAGTATTTT.

This clone was recorded a few times. The chain employs TRBV9 and TRBJ1-4; TRBD1 matches at 7 bases. Germline CDR1 reads SGDLS; CDR2 reads YYNGEE. V dropped 3 bases and J dropped 5; count of bases not matched to a gene: 1. This CDR3 comprises 13 residues. The CDR3 sequence: CASSGGQNEKLFF. CDR3 nucleotides: TGTGCCAGCAGCGGGGGACAGAATGAAAAACTGTTTTTT.

The chain couples TRBV5-6 to TRBJ1-6; D unclear. Deletions cut 2 bases from V and 10 bases from J, with 13 bases between. CDR1 and CDR2 (germline): SGHDT, YYEEEE. The CDR3 sequence is 14 residues long. The CDR3 DNA follows: TGTGCCAGCAGCTTTGGTACACCCAAGTCACCCCTCCACTTT. Translated: CASSFGTPKSPLHF.

The rearrangement joins TRBV28 to TRBJ2-6; 9 positions match TRBD1. The CDR3 is 19 residues long. The V gene end was trimmed by 1 base and the J gene end by 2 bases; junction bases not matched to a gene: 9. Germline V gene data show CDR1 as MDHEN and CDR2 as SYDVKM. The CDR3 DNA follows: TGTGCCAGCAGTTTATACCTCAGGGGACAGGGACCTGGGGCCAACGTCCTGACTTTC. Translated, it gives CASSLYLRGQGPGANVLTF.

This rearrangement joins TRBV6-5 to TRBJ2-7; 7 bases agree with TRBD1. V shed 7 bases and J 5 bases; nucleotides not matched to a gene: 8. This CDR3 contains 13 residues. Per germline, CDR1 MNHEY and CDR2 SVGAGI. The CDR3 DNA reads as TGTGCCAGCAAACCGACAGGGACGGACGAGCAGTACTTC. This codes for CASKPTGTDEQYF.

V is TRBV7-3 and J is TRBJ1-2; a possible D gene is TRBD1 (6 bases). The CDR3 totals 14 residues. The V gene lost 5 bases and the J gene lost 7 bases, with 17 bases spanning the gap. Germline assignment: CDR1 SGHTA and CDR2 FQGTGA. CDR3 DNA sequence: TGTGCCAGCAGCCCGCAAACAGGGCAAAGTGGCTACACCTTC. It encodes CASSPQTGQSGYTF. Full variable domain (rest looked up from reference TRBV7-3 and TRBJ1-2): GAGVSQTPSNKVTEKGKYVELRCDPISGHTALYWYRQSLGQGPEFLIYFQGTGAADDSGLPNDRFFAVRPEGSVSTLKIQRTERGDSAVYLCASSPQTGQSGYTFGSGTRLTVV.

This clone was counted only a few times. The rearrangement uses TRBV21-1 and TRBJ2-5; the D call TRBD2 from the table was never checked on the DNA. TRBV21-1 is flagged as a pseudogene. The CDR3 runs 16 residues. CDR3 loop: CASSKLASGRDETQYF. The CDR3 DNA follows: TGTGCCAGCAGCAAATTGGCTAGCGGGAGAGATGAGACCCAGTACTTC.

The CDR3 coding sequence is TGTGCCAGCAGCTTTGGAACTAGCGGGACCGAGCAGTACTTC. Residues: CASSFGTSGTEQYF. The chain joins TRBV13 to TRBJ2-7, with 10 bases lining up with TRBD2. Germline assignment: CDR1 PRHDT and CDR2 FYEKMQ (reference sequence). After removal of 3 bases from V and 6 bases from J, the junction contained 5 bases not matched to a gene. CDR3 length equals 14 residues.

This clone was recorded only once. J is TRBJ1-5 and V is TRBV19; D is unresolved. Trimming pared 3 bases from V and 8 bases from J, leaving 11 bases between. Germline V CDR1 and CDR2: LNHDA, SQIVND (reference sequence). The CDR3 contains 13 residues. CDR3 protein: CASSIGEREPQHF. In DNA, the CDR3 is TGTGCCAGTAGTATCGGGGAGAGGGAGCCCCAGCATTTT.

The chain uses TRBV5-6 and TRBJ2-3, with 9 bases identical to TRBD2. CDR3 size: 16 residues. Germline V gene lookup returns CDR1 SGHDT and CDR2 YYEEEE. Trimming removed 4 bases from V and 4 bases from J; junction bases left unmatched: 10. CDR3 loop: CASSPASGIGADTQYF. Written as DNA, the CDR3 is TGTGCCAGCAGCCCTGCTAGCGGGATAGGTGCAGATACGCAGTATTTT.

This sequence joins TRBV7-9 and TRBJ1-1; D is undetermined. Germline V gene sequence: CDR1 SEHNR, CDR2 FQNEAQ (reference sequence). The CDR3 totals 17 residues. V lost 4 bases, J lost 1 base, and 19 bases lay in between. The CDR3 nucleotides are TGTGCCAGCAGCTCTTTCACTTCTTTGGTCACGAACACTGAAGCTTTCTTT. It is translated as CASSSFTSLVTNTEAFF.

The chain has TRBV5-1 and TRBJ2-5; D perhaps matches TRBD1 (7 bases). V lost 0 bases and J 1 base, leaving 10 bases between the germline ends. CDR3 size: 15 residues. The germline CDR1 and CDR2 sequences are SGHRS and YFSETQ. The DNA of the CDR3 is TGCGCCAGCAGCTTGGGCAGGGGGGTCCAAGAGACCCAGTACTTC. This encodes CASSLGRGVQETQYF.

The CDR3 DNA follows: TGTGCCAGCTCACCACCGGAGTTCGTCTACGAGCAGTACTTC. Translated, it gives CASSPPEFVYEQYF. V is TRBV18 and J is TRBJ2-7; no firm D call. The germline CDR1 and CDR2 sequences are KGHSH and LQKENI. This CDR3 has 14 amino acids. V lost 0 bases and J 3 bases, leaving 9 bases between the germline ends.

The chain is built from TRBV6-6 and TRBJ1-5, with TRBD1 identical over 8 bases. The length of the CDR3 is 14 residues. CDR1 is MNHNY and CDR2 is SVGAGI in the germline V gene (reference sequence). V was clipped by 0 bases and J by 5 bases; unmatched bases: 0. CDR3 loop: CASSYSRGHQPQHF. In nucleotides, the CDR3 is TGTGCCAGCAGTTACTCCAGGGGGCATCAGCCCCAGCATTTT.

The chain couples TRBV2 to TRBJ1-1, with D tentatively TRBD1 (6 bases). V lost 8 bases, J lost 3 bases, and 22 bases lay in between. This CDR3 spans 16 amino acids. Germline V gene data show CDR1 as SNHLY and CDR2 as FYNNEI. CDR3 in amino acids: CASPKTQGQIDTEAFF. DNA for the CDR3: TGTGCCAGCCCTAAGACCCAAGGACAGATCGACACTGAAGCTTTCTTT. Filled out from reference TRBV2 and TRBJ1-1, the complete variable domain reads EPEVTQTPSHQVTQMGQEVILRCVPISNHLYFYWYRQILGQKVEFLVSFYNNEISEKSEIFDDQFSVERPDGSNFTLKIRSTKLEDSAMYFCASPKTQGQIDTEAFFGQGTRLTVV.

This chain connects TRBV12-3 or TRBV12-4 to TRBJ1-2, with a weak D call TRBD1 (5 bases). Trimming stripped 4 bases from V and 4 bases from J, with 10 bases between. The CDR3 is made up of 13 amino acids. CDR3 in amino acids: CASSSGIPYGYTF. The CDR3 bases are TGTGCCAGCAGTTCAGGGATTCCCTATGGCTACACCTTC.

The gene calls are TRBV2 and TRBJ1-1; no definite D call. The CDR3 has 12 amino acids. Per germline, CDR1 SNHLY and CDR2 FYNNEI. Trimming left V 7 bases short and J 8 bases short, with 14 bases between. The CDR3 nucleotides are TGTGCCAGCATACCTGAGGTTGAGGAAGCTTTCTTT. Residues: CASIPEVEEAFF.

The chain links TRBV7-9 to TRBJ1-4; D is uncertain. Between the trimmed V and J ends, which lost 5 bases and 5 bases, there was a span of 12 bases. Germline-derived CDR1 and CDR2 are SEHNR and FQNEAQ (reference sequence). This CDR3 has 14 residues. CDR3: CASSLRAGNEKLFF. The CDR3 coding sequence is TGTGCCAGCAGCCTGAGGGCCGGGAATGAAAAACTGTTTTTT.

This clone was found once. The rearrangement uses TRBV10-3 and TRBJ1-3, with a possible D match to TRBD1 (5 bases). CDR3 size: 16 residues. CDR1 and CDR2 (germline): ENHRY, SYGVKD. The V end was cut by 2 bases, the J end by 2 bases, with 13 bases between. This CDR3 reads CAISEPRTTAGNTIYF. In DNA form, the CDR3 reads TGTGCCATCAGTGAGCCTAGGACAACTGCTGGAAACACCATATATTTT.

The V and J genes are TRBV5-4 and TRBJ1-3; D is undetermined. V dropped 1 base and J dropped 4 bases, with 12 bases sitting between them. The CDR3 is 15 amino acids. Germline CDR1 is SGHNT and CDR2 is YYREEE (reference sequence). The CDR3 DNA sequence: TGTGCCAGCAGCTTGAGCCATTTGCCAGGAAACACCATATATTTT. This codes for CASSLSHLPGNTIYF.

This clone was seen more than once but under ten times. The J gene is TRBJ1-3, the V gene TRBV9, with D unresolved. Deletions cut 0 bases from V and 2 bases from J, with 12 bases between. Looked up from germline, CDR1 is SGDLS and CDR2 is YYNGEE. CDR3 size: 16 residues. CDR3 residues: CASSVDPGNTGNTIYF. CDR3 DNA: TGTGCCAGCAGCGTAGATCCAGGAAACACTGGAAACACCATATATTTT.

V usage is TRBV12-5 and J usage is TRBJ2-1, with D maybe TRBD1 (6 bases). Trimming pared 0 bases from V and 6 bases from J, leaving 18 bases between. The CDR3 runs to 17 residues. Germline lookup yields CDR1 LGHNT and CDR2 FRNRAP. The CDR3 loop is CASGLVLGGRAVNEQFF. CDR3 in DNA: TGTGCTAGTGGTTTGGTACTTGGGGGCCGGGCGGTCAATGAGCAGTTCTTC.

The rearrangement joins TRBV14 to TRBJ2-1; 11 nucleotides agree with TRBD2. The J segment lost 7 bases and the V segment lost 5 bases, leaving 10 bases of the junction unmatched. Per the germline V gene, CDR1 is SGHDN and CDR2 is FVKESK. The CDR3 loop spans 16 amino acids. The CDR3 bases are TGTGCCAGCAGCTCCTTTACTAGCGGGAGAGGTAATGAGCAGTTCTTC. As protein: CASSSFTSGRGNEQFF.